One sample yielded the 10 T cell receptor beta chains listed below, sequenced in a study of control samples from healthy donors and cancer patients. The table came from immunoSEQ multiplex PCR; TCRdb's copy has only in-frame clones and leaves some out. Among roughly 20,000 clones listed, around four fifths were seen once. The sample was PBMCs. These TCRs come from a man aged 55 to 70 with colorectal cancer.

The chain employs TRBV11-2 and TRBJ1-3; D is undetermined. V dropped 3 bases and J dropped 7 bases, with 19 bases sitting between them. This CDR3 has 16 residues. The germline V gene has CDR1 SGHAT and CDR2 FQNNGV. The CDR3 is CASSLSRLTLGNTIYF. In DNA, the CDR3 is TGTGCCAGCAGCTTGAGTCGACTCACCCTCGGGAACACCATATATTTT.

The gene calls are TRBV10-3 and TRBJ2-2; tentative D call: TRBD1 (6 bases). Trimming stripped 4 bases from V and 6 bases from J, with 18 bases between. The germline V gene has CDR1 ENHRY and CDR2 SYGVKD. CDR3 length: 16 amino acids. The DNA for the CDR3 is TGTGCCATCAGTGCGTCTGGCGCAGGGGCCCCCGGGGAGCTGTTTTTT. Translating gives CAISASGAGAPGELFF.

The chain recombines TRBV29-1 with TRBJ2-7; D is unresolved. CDR1 is SQVTM and CDR2 is ANQGSEA in the germline V gene. The ends were cut back, 6 bases at V and 4 bases at J, with 16 bases in the middle. The CDR3 has 13 amino acids. This CDR3 is CSVLLGNTYEQYF. CDR3 in DNA: TGCAGCGTCCTGCTGGGTAATACTTACGAGCAGTACTTC.

This clone was picked up a small number of times. This rearrangement joins TRBV24-1 to TRBJ2-5; 10 bases are a match to TRBD2. CDR1 is KGHDR, CDR2 SFDVKD, per germline. CDR3 length: 15 amino acids. V dropped 4 bases and J dropped 4; count of bases not matched to a gene: 5. The CDR3 loop is CATSDPLAGGETQYF. In DNA form, the CDR3 reads TGTGCCACCAGTGACCCGTTAGCGGGGGGAGAGACCCAGTACTTC.

The chain carries TRBV5-6 and TRBJ1-2, with unresolved D. In germline, CDR1 is SGHDT, CDR2 YYEEEE. This CDR3 has 16 residues. Trimming removed 1 base from V and 4 bases from J, with 17 bases in between. Here the CDR3 reads CASSLLADLGLYGYTF. The CDR3 DNA reads as TGTGCCAGCAGCTTGTTGGCAGACTTGGGCCTCTATGGCTACACCTTC.

V is TRBV7-6 and J is TRBJ1-2; D remains unclear. The CDR3 spans 13 residues. Trimming pared 3 bases from V and 1 base from J, leaving 6 bases between. The V gene's germline CDR1 is SGHVS and CDR2 FNYEAQ. As DNA, the CDR3 is TGTGCCAGCAGCTTTGCTGGTAACTATGGCTACACCTTC. Amino acids: CASSFAGNYGYTF.

The chain has TRBV6-5 and TRBJ1-6; D not certain. CDR1 is MNHEY and CDR2 is SVGAGI in the germline V gene. V was pared by 0 bases and J by 6 bases, with 12 bases between. The CDR3 runs to 16 residues. CDR3 in DNA: TGTGCCAGCAGTTACTCTGTCCTTTCCCTTAATTCACCCCTCCACTTT. Translating gives CASSYSVLSLNSPLHF.

V usage is TRBV19 and J usage is TRBJ1-1; 8 nucleotides align to TRBD1. V shed 6 bases, J shed 8 bases, and the junction held 8 bases outside the gene matches. The CDR3 contains 13 residues. Germline V gene lookup returns CDR1 LNHDA and CDR2 SQIVND (reference sequence). CDR3 nucleotides: TGTGCCAGTAGCCTAACAGGGGGAGTGGAAGCTTTCTTT. Its translation: CASSLTGGVEAFF.

The CDR3 sequence is CASRRGVTGGTEAFF. CDR3 sequence (DNA): TGTGCCAGCAGGAGGGGAGTGACAGGGGGCACTGAAGCTTTCTTT. The chain couples TRBV3-1 (or the pseudogene TRBV3-2) to TRBJ1-1, with TRBD1 matching over 9 bases. V shed 6 bases, J shed 4 bases, and the junction held 9 bases outside the gene matches. Looked up from germline, CDR1 is LGHDT and CDR2 is YNNKEL (reference sequence). This CDR3 contains 15 residues.

The rearrangement links TRBV5-8 to TRBJ1-5; the match to TRBD1 covers 8 bases. Germline CDR1 is SGHTS and CDR2 is YDEGEE. The CDR3 is made up of 17 amino acids. Unmatched junction bases numbered 9, after V lost 4 bases and J lost 0 bases. The CDR3 nucleotides read TGTGCCAGCAGCCCGGGGACAGGACCTTATAGCAATCAGCCCCAGCATTTT. This translates into CASSPGTGPYSNQPQHF. The full variable domain, rest sourced from reference TRBV5-8 and TRBJ1-5, is EAGVTQSPTHLIKTRGQQATLRCSPISGHTSVYWYQQALGLGLQFLLWYDEGEERNRGNFPPRFSGRQFPNYSSELNVNALELEDSALYLCASSPGTGPYSNQPQHFGDGTRLSIL.